This T cell receptor (beta chain) was recovered during a study of T cell responses to AZD1222 COVID-19 vaccine. Study observations and caveats: Baseline seropositives among AZD1222 recipients totaled only five or six. Every sample of the repertoires postdated the peak T cell response. Across the whole spike, CD4 TCRs peaked at regions 160-218 and 743-854.

Clones were read by immunoSEQ multiplex PCR, and TCRdb kept only the in-frame ones, dropping some. The sample holds about 120,000 clones, over 80% seen once. V was clipped by 5 bases and J by 1 base, with 5 bases between them. The CDR3 has 12 amino acids. The germline V gene encodes CDR1 KGHSH and CDR2 LQKENI. Pooling was applied to second doses at about 4 or about 12 weeks. As for this clone: Its antigen is as yet unknown.

V and J are TRBV18 and TRBJ1-1; D gene unclear. The specimen was peripheral blood, collected 28 days after the second AZD1222 dose. This clonotype originated in an adult who received the AZD1222 COVID-19 vaccine. The DNA of the CDR3 is TGTGCCAGCTCAGCAGGGAACACTGAAGCTTTCTTT. It yields the protein CASSAGNTEAFF.